The subject of this entry is one T cell receptor (beta chain). TCRdb's copy holds only in-frame clones and misses some; the assay was immunoSEQ multiplex PCR. Found here are about 130,000 clones, nearly 90% of them singletons; the top ten hold 5% to 6%. The sample comes from a study of T cell responses to AZD1222 COVID-19 vaccine. Germline values: CDR1 MNHEY, CDR2 SVGAGI. This CDR3 contains 14 residues. The V and J ends lost 2 bases and 2 bases respectively, with 9 bases between them. The source material was peripheral blood, sampled 28 days after the second AZD1222 dose. This TCR came from an adult who received the AZD1222 COVID-19 vaccine. J is TRBJ1-1 and V is TRBV6-5; TRBD1 might be the D (5 bases). The CDR3 region is CASSYQGPNTEAFF. The CDR3 DNA is TGTGCCAGCAGTTACCAGGGACCAAACACTGAAGCTTTCTTT.